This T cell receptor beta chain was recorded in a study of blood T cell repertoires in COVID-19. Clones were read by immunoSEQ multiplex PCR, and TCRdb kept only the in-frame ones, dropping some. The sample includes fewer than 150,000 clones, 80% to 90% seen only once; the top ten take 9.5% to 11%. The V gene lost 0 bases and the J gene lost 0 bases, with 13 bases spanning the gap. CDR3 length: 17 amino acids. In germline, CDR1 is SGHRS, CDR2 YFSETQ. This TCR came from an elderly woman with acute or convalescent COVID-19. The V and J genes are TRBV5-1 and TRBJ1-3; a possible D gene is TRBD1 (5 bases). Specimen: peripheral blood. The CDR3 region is CASSLAPGDPSGNTIYF. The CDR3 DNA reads TGCGCCAGCAGCTTGGCCCCGGGGGACCCCTCTGGAAACACCATATATTTT.